One sample yielded the 5 T cell receptor beta chains listed below, sequenced in a study of naive and memory T cell subsets. These TCRs' antigens remain unknown. An equimolar mix of two oligonucleotides served as the beta constant-region primer for TRBC1 and TRBC2. Four rounds of PCR amplified the ligated cDNA using nested alpha and beta constant-region primers plus SP2. TCRdb independently ran MiXCR on the UMI-ligation and nested PCR reads; one entry per CDR3 protein. The sample has over 110,000 distinct CDR3 sequences; under 25% are singletons. Study findings and constraints: A few larger clonotypes appeared in naive repertoires, especially CD8, possibly memory cells re-expressing CD45RA.

The sample taken for sequencing was naive CD8+ T cells from blood. The origin of the receptors is a human donor in good health.

There are a few counts of this clonotype. The rearrangement joins TRBV4-3 to TRBJ2-6; D remains ambiguous. Trimming shortened V by 0 bases and J by 2 bases, and 17 bases separated the two germline ends. This CDR3 spans 19 amino acids. The V gene's germline CDR1 is LGHNA and CDR2 YSLEER. This CDR3 is CASSQDPFNWPTGANVLTF. CDR3 bases: TGCGCCAGCAGCCAAGATCCCTTTAACTGGCCAACTGGGGCCAACGTCCTGACTTTC.

V gene TRBV7-8 combines with J gene TRBJ2-5; TRBD2 agrees at 7 bases. CDR1 SGHVS and CDR2 FQNEAQ come from the germline V gene. The trim removed 5 bases at V and 4 bases at J, leaving 10 bases unmatched. CDR3 length equals 15 residues. For the CDR3, the DNA is TGTGCCAGCAGCCGTTTGGCGGGAGAGGGAGAGACCCAGTACTTC. Translated: CASSRLAGEGETQYF. The full variable domain, completed using reference TRBV7-8 and TRBJ2-5, is GAGVSQSPRYKVAKRGQDVALRCDPISGHVSLFWYQQALGQGPEFLTYFQNEAQLDKSGLPSDRFFAERPEGSVSTLKIQRTQQEDSAVYLCASSRLAGEGETQYFGPGTRLLVL.

This clonotype was recorded at least ten times. The gene calls are TRBV15 and TRBJ2-5, with TRBD1 matching over 9 bases. The V segment lost 4 bases and the J segment 1 base; nucleotides outside the gene matches: 16. The length of the CDR3 is 19 residues. CDR1 and CDR2 (germline): LNHNV, YYDKDF (reference sequence). The CDR3 here is CATSIGTGSLHTIQETQYF. The CDR3 region has the DNA TGTGCCACCAGCATTGGGACAGGGTCCTTACACACTATCCAAGAGACCCAGTACTTC. Combining the CDR3 with reference TRBV15 and TRBJ2-5 gives the whole variable domain DAMVIQNPRYQVTQFGKPVTLSCSQTLNHNVMYWYQQKSSQAPKLLFHYYDKDFNNEADTPDNFQSRRPNTSFCFLDIRSPGLGDTAMYLCATSIGTGSLHTIQETQYFGPGTRLLVL.

The chain has TRBV11-2 and TRBJ2-5, with no clear D. In germline, CDR1 is SGHAT, CDR2 FQNNGV. This CDR3 has 13 amino acids. Trimming took 3 bases from V and 1 from J, leaving 6 bases between them. CDR3 DNA: TGTGCCAGCAGCTTCAGACGCCAAGAGACCCAGTACTTC. Its translation: CASSFRRQETQYF.

This clonotype has a handful of counts. The gene calls are TRBV13 and TRBJ1-1; D is unclear. The germline gives CDR1 PRHDT, CDR2 FYEKMQ (reference sequence). V was pared by 0 bases and J by 4 bases, with 12 bases between. The CDR3 spans 15 residues. In DNA, the CDR3 is TGTGCCAGCAGCTTAGGCGACGGGCTGGGCACTGAAGCTTTCTTT. This translates into CASSLGDGLGTEAFF. Full variable domain (missing parts from reference TRBV13 and TRBJ1-1): AAGVIQSPRHLIKEKRETATLKCYPIPRHDTVYWYQQGPGQDPQFLISFYEKMQSDKGSIPDRFSAQQFSDYHSELNMSSLELGDSALYFCASSLGDGLGTEAFFGQGTRLTVV.